Below, 14 T cell receptor beta chains from the same sample are listed, as sequenced in a study of T cell responses to AZD1222 COVID-19 vaccine. Generated by immunoSEQ multiplex PCR, the TCRdb table keeps only in-frame clones and is missing some. The sample yields about 120,000 clones, about 88% seen once. The source was peripheral blood, collected 28 days after the second AZD1222 dose. The receptors here all came from an adult who received the AZD1222 COVID-19 vaccine.

The J gene is TRBJ1-1, the V gene TRBV11-2; D unresolved. The CDR3 length is 18 residues. The germline CDR1 and CDR2 sequences are SGHAT and FQNNGV. V was trimmed by 1 base and J by 4 bases, leaving 22 bases between them. The CDR3 loop is CASSLVYGLSGLGTEAFF. CDR3 in DNA: TGTGCCAGCAGCTTAGTTTACGGGCTCTCCGGGCTGGGCACTGAAGCTTTCTTT.

The chain combines TRBV2 with TRBJ2-1, with D uncertain. This CDR3 region has 12 residues. The germline CDR1 and CDR2 sequences are SNHLY and FYNNEI. The ends were cut back, 3 bases at V and 13 bases at J, with 13 bases in the middle. Here the CDR3 reads CASSEGKWVQFF. The CDR3 bases are TGTGCCAGCAGTGAGGGTAAATGGGTCCAGTTCTTC.

The CDR3 coding sequence is TGTGCCAGCAGTAAGACTCATCCCTCCTACGAGCAGTACTTC. Translating it yields CASSKTHPSYEQYF. This chain connects TRBV6-5 to TRBJ2-7; D unclear. The CDR3 consists of 14 residues. With 5 bases removed from V and 0 bases from J, the gap between germline ends came to 11 bases. The germline gives CDR1 MNHEY, CDR2 SVGAGI.

V usage is TRBV11-3 and J usage is TRBJ2-1; 8 bases align to TRBD2. There are 14 residues in the CDR3. The V gene's germline CDR1 is SGHNT and CDR2 YENEEA. Germline trimming cut 4 bases from V and 4 bases from J; bases unmatched to any gene: 3. The CDR3 spells CASSSTSVYNEQFF. As DNA, the CDR3 is TGTGCCAGCAGCTCGACTAGCGTGTACAATGAGCAGTTCTTC. The entire variable domain, with the rest obtained from reference TRBV11-3 and TRBJ2-1, is as follows: EAGVVQSPRYKIIEKKQPVAFWCNPISGHNTLYWYLQNLGQGPELLIRYENEEAVDDSQLPKDRFSAERLKGVDSTLKIQPAELGDSAVYLCASSSTSVYNEQFFGPGTRLTVL.

The chain joins TRBV5-4 to TRBJ1-2; no clear D. The CDR3 spans 13 residues. V lost 2 bases to trimming and J lost 5 bases, with 10 bases between them. CDR1 and CDR2 (germline): SGHNT, YYREEE (reference sequence). The CDR3 protein is CASSFSFAYGYTF. Here the CDR3 DNA reads TGTGCCAGCAGCTTTTCGTTCGCATATGGCTACACCTTC.

This clone appeared a single time. Different DNA sequences within this sample yield the same CDR3. The chain carries TRBV30 and TRBJ1-2; D gene unclear. V was trimmed by 2 bases and J by 2 bases, leaving 9 bases between them. Germline lookup yields CDR1 GTSNPN and CDR2 SVGIG (reference sequence). CDR3 length equals 13 residues. CDR3 bases: TGTGCCTGGAGTTTGGGGATCAACTATGGCTACACCTTC. Amino acids: CAWSLGINYGYTF.

The V and J genes are TRBV4-1 and TRBJ1-3, with D possibly being TRBD1 (6 bases). Germline V gene data show CDR1 as MGHRA and CDR2 as YSYEKL. Deletions cut 0 bases from V and 5 bases from J, with 20 bases between. The length of the CDR3 is 18 residues. CDR3 nucleotides: TGCGCCAGCAGCCAAGAAGGGGGACCCAATCTTGCCCGAAACACCATATATTTT. It is translated as CASSQEGGPNLARNTIYF.

The rearrangement uses TRBV15 and TRBJ1-1; D ambiguous. V lost 0 bases, J lost 0 bases, and 8 bases lay in between. This CDR3 has 15 residues. Germline CDR1 LNHNV, CDR2 YYDKDF (reference sequence). CDR3: CATSREATVNTEAFF. The CDR3 bases are TGTGCCACCAGCAGAGAGGCCACAGTGAACACTGAAGCTTTCTTT.

V and J are TRBV7-9 and TRBJ2-5; possibly TRBD2 for D (6 bases). Between the trimmed V and J ends, which lost 1 base and 5 bases, there was a span of 20 bases. Germline CDR1 SEHNR, CDR2 FQNEAQ (reference sequence). The CDR3 is 17 amino acids. The CDR3 coding sequence is TGTGCCAGCAGCTTAGGGGTCAGGGAGTACGCGGGGGAGACCCAGTACTTC. Encoded protein: CASSLGVREYAGETQYF.

This clone has only a few counts. The chain combines TRBV28 with TRBJ2-7; D unclear. The CDR3 consists of 16 residues. V was pared by 4 bases and J by 2 bases, with 18 bases between. Germline CDR1 reads MDHEN; CDR2 reads SYDVKM. The CDR3 spells CASSYPRDKPTYEQYF. CDR3 DNA sequence: TGTGCCAGCAGTTACCCCCGCGACAAGCCCACCTACGAGCAGTACTTC.

J is TRBJ2-1 and V is TRBV6-6; a weak D match, TRBD1 (5 bases). The germline gives CDR1 MNHNY, CDR2 SVGAGI (reference sequence). The CDR3 has 13 amino acids. Between the trimmed V and J ends, which lost 6 bases and 3 bases, there was a span of 9 bases. CDR3 amino acids: CASSPTVYNEQFF. CDR3 DNA sequence: TGTGCCAGCAGCCCGACAGTCTACAATGAGCAGTTCTTC.

The J gene is TRBJ2-7, the V gene TRBV2; D uncertain. This CDR3 spans 11 amino acids. Per the germline V gene, CDR1 is SNHLY and CDR2 is FYNNEI. With 6 bases removed from V and 7 bases from J, the gap between germline ends came to 10 bases. This CDR3 is CASSSNIEQYF. The CDR3 region has the DNA TGTGCCAGCAGCTCCAACATAGAGCAGTACTTC.

The chain employs TRBV21-1 and TRBJ2-1; TRBD1 was called by the table and not checked on the DNA. TRBV21-1 is a recognized pseudogene. CDR3 length: 12 amino acids. CDR3 in amino acids: CASSQNYNEQFF. The CDR3 nucleotides are TGTGCCAGCAGCCAGAATTACAATGAGCAGTTCTTC.

Of note for this clone: The sample carries other DNA sequences with the same CDR3. The rearrangement joins TRBV3-1 (or the pseudogene TRBV3-2) to TRBJ1-1; D may be TRBD1 (5 bases). The V end lost 1 base, the J end lost 1 base, and 7 bases lay between the germline ends. The CDR3 extends over 14 amino acids. Germline V lookup: CDR1 LGHDT, CDR2 YNNKEL (reference sequence). In nucleotides, the CDR3 is TGTGCCAGCAGCCAAGTGGGGGGGAACACTGAAGCTTTCTTT. This encodes CASSQVGGNTEAFF.